A single TCR beta chain is shown here with its context. This clone was counted only a few times. What this receptor recognizes is not known. One base away there is no much larger clone; base qualities are not given. V and J are truncated by 1 base and 0 bases respectively, leaving an intervening sequence of 6 bases. From the cysteine through the phenylalanine, the CDR3 covers 15 amino acids. Solely the CDR3 DNA is kept, with 45 bases framed from the first base. Reading the germline V gene (reference sequence) gives CDR1 LNHNV and CDR2 YYDKDF. To identify antigen-specific CD4+ T cell clonotypes by their expansion, the ViraFEST assay first stimulated PBMC with viral peptide pools and then applied TCR sequencing. After less than 13 days of culture, CD4+ T cells were isolated with the EasySep CD4+ T cell isolation kit. Two doses of either the BNT162b2 or the mRNA-1273 mRNA SARS-CoV-2 vaccine were administered to participants. The absence of prior SARS-CoV-2 infection in healthy vaccine recipients was confirmed by negative nucleocapsid antibodies before and after vaccination. Roughly 1.9 million PBMC per well were cultured with approximately 10 ug/ml peptides in IMDM containing around 5% human AB serum, 10 IU/ml IL-2 and gentamicin. Half of the culture medium was replaced with fresh IL-2-containing medium on days 3 and 7. Each peptide stimulation condition was cultured in triplicate wells unless otherwise noted. Using Ficoll-Paque Plus gradient centrifugation, PBMC were separated from whole blood and then either used fresh or cryopreserved at -140C. The spike proteins of SARS-CoV-2 and of the common cold coronaviruses HCoV-NL63, HCoV-OC43 and HCoV-229E were spanned by overlapping peptide pools. The QIAamp micro DNA kit was used to extract genomic DNA from the cultured CD4+ T cells.

This sample is part of a study of vaccination effects on CD4 cells after COVID-19 (dated 2022 in TCRdb). Context from the whole study: Post-vaccine samples across the study were collected a median of 72 days after the second dose, with a range of 14 to 241. The full study included 10 COVID-19 convalescent patients and several SARS-CoV-2-naive healthy vaccine recipients. Cultures from other donors in the study were sequenced using the Oncomine TCR Beta short-read assay on an Illumina iSeq 100. SARS-CoV-2 spike-specific CD4+ TCR repertoires from before and after mRNA vaccination were compared in COVID-19 convalescent patients and in infection-naive vaccine recipients. Here is what the overall study found, with its caveats: In healthy vaccine recipients, vaccine-induced clones were almost all SARS-CoV-2 mono-reactive, with only 1 of 255 cross-reactive with common cold coronaviruses. Marked clonal contraction was observed in both infection-induced and vaccine-induced clones at late post-vaccination timepoints, consistent with waning T cell responses. The study was limited by a small number of convalescent patients, and early post-infection timepoints were lacking.

Receptors were amplified or captured by the immunoSEQ multiplex PCR assay. DNA from the cultured and isolated CD4+ T cells underwent TCR beta CDR3 sequencing. On the study's bioinformatics: Non-productive TCR sequences were discarded, and reads were trimmed to the CDR3 region, with only CDR3s of 7 or more amino acids retained. Antigen-specific clonotypes were identified with the MANAFEST web app by comparing expansion in peptide wells against reference cultures. For clones to be considered positive, expansion at FDR<0.05 versus reference and all other wells, an odds ratio above 5, and a frequency above 0.1% in two replicate wells were required. Clonotypes significantly expanded in SARS-CoV-2 spike wells and in at least one common cold coronavirus spike condition were defined as cross-reactive. CDR3 similarity was assessed by Levenshtein distance using the stringdist R package, and unrooted trees were constructed with ape in R 3.6.1. Held by TCRdb, this immuneACCESS table contains in-frame sequences only and omits some clones. Under half of the omission traces to an unresolved V gene where checked; the cause of the rest is unknown. V and J calls plus clone size are reproduced from that table; the DNA served to infer D and trimming. The sample contains some 30,000 clones, 70% to 75% of them found a single time. The leading ten clones occupy about 15% of the sample.

The sequencing used CD4+ T cells from PBMCs cultured with HCoV-229E spike peptides, collected after COVID-19 vaccination. The cell subset or site label corresponds to: HCoV-229E spike overlapping peptide pool stimulation. The chain is assembled from TRBV15 and TRBJ2-2; a confident D gene designation cannot be given. The clonotype originates from a human donor who received a COVID-19 vaccine. The nucleotide sequence is given as TGTGCCACCAGCAGAGCCGACGCGAACACCGGGGAGCTGTTTTTT. Protein translation: CATSRADANTGELFF.